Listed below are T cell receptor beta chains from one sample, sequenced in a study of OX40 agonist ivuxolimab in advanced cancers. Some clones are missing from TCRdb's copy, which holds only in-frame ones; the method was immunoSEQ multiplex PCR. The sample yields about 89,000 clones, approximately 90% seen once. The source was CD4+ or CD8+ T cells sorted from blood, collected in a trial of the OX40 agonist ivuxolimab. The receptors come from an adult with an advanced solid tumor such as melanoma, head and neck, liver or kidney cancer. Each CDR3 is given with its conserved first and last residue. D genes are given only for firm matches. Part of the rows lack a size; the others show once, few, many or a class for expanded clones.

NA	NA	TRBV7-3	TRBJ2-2	CASSPPGNTGELFF	TGTGCCAGCAGCCCCCCGGGGAACACCGGGGAGCTGTTTTTT
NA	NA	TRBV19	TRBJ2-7	CASSIATGGAMAYEQYF	TGTGCCAGTAGTATCGCTACAGGGGGGGCGATGGCCTACGAGCAGTACTTC
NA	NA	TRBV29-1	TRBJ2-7	CSVEVPESRPYEQYF	TGCAGCGTTGAGGTACCGGAGAGCCGTCCGTACGAGCAGTACTTC
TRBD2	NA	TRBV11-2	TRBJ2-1	CASSFLASGFYNEQFF	TGTGCCAGCAGCTTTCTTGCTAGCGGATTCTACAATGAGCAGTTCTTC
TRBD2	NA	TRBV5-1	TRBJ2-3	CASRRAAGGNTDTQYF	TGCGCCAGCCGAAGAGCAGCGGGGGGAAACACAGATACGCAGTATTTT
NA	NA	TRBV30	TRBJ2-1	CAWRPGLESDEQFF	TGTGCCTGGAGACCGGGACTCGAATCGGATGAGCAGTTCTTC
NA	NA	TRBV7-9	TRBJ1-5	CASSLGGSGEKPQHF	TGTGCCAGCAGCTTAGGAGGGTCGGGAGAAAAGCCCCAGCATTTT
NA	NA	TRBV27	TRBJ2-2	CASSFSVLATGELFF	TGTGCCAGCAGTTTTAGCGTCCTGGCGACCGGGGAGCTGTTTTTT
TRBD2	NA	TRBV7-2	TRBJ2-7	CASSLTSGPGSYEQYF	TGTGCCAGCAGCTTAACTAGCGGGCCGGGCTCCTACGAGCAGTACTTC
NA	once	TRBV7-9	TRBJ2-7	CASSLQGPYEQYF	TGTGCCAGCAGCTTACAGGGTCCCTACGAGCAGTACTTC
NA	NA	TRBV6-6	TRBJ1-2	CASSYFEGDGYTF	TGTGCCAGCAGTTATTTCGAGGGGGATGGCTACACCTTC
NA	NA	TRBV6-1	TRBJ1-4	CASSDFRVEKLFF	TGTGCCAGCAGTGACTTTCGGGTGGAAAAACTGTTTTTT
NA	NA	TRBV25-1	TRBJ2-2	CASSDPYTGELFF	TGTGCCAGCAGTGACCCCTACACCGGGGAGCTGTTTTTT
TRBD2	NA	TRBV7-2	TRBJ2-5	CASSFQRGGRETQYF	TGTGCCAGCAGCTTCCAGCGGGGGGGCCGTGAGACCCAGTACTTC
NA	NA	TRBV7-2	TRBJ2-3	CASSPQNTDTQYF	TGTGCCAGCAGTCCACAGAACACAGATACGCAGTATTTT
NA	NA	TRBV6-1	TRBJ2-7	CASSIGTEVGEQYF	TGTGCCAGCAGTATCGGGACGGAGGTGGGAGAGCAGTACTTC
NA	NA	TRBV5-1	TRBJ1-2	CASSLGSGSQGYGYTF	TGCGCCAGCAGCCTGGGTTCAGGATCTCAGGGCTATGGCTACACCTTC
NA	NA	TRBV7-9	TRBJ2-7	CASSGSGYEQYF	TGTGCCAGCAGCGGTAGCGGCTACGAGCAGTACTTC
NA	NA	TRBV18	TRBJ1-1	CASSLNQGATEAFF	TGTGCCAGCTCACTAAACCAGGGAGCCACTGAAGCTTTCTTT
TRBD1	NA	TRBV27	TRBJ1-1	CASSFQTLQGEGTEAFF	TGTGCCAGCAGTTTTCAAACCCTACAGGGGGAGGGCACTGAAGCTTTCTTT
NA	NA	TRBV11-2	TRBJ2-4	CASSLDLRVGIQYF	TGTGCCAGCAGCTTAGATTTGAGGGTTGGCATTCAGTACTTC
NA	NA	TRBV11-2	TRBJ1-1	CASSSPGQVNTEAFF	TGTGCCAGCAGTTCCCCCGGGCAGGTGAACACTGAAGCTTTCTTT
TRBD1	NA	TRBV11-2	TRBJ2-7	CASSQTPGQGVTYEQYF	TGTGCCAGCAGCCAGACTCCGGGACAGGGTGTAACCTACGAGCAGTACTTC
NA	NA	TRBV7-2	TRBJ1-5	CASSLGLWPQHF	TGTGCCAGCAGCTTAGGGCTATGGCCCCAGCATTTT
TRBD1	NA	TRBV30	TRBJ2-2	CAWRTTGVPNTGELFF	TGTGCCTGGAGAACAACAGGGGTCCCGAACACCGGGGAGCTGTTTTTT
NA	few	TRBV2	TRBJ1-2	CASIDTGGYTF	TGTGCCAGCATCGACACAGGTGGCTACACCTTC
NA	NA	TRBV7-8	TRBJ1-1	CASSLSGILEAFF	TGTGCCAGCAGCTTATCGGGGATCTTGGAAGCTTTCTTT
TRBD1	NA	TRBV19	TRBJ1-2	CASSGDRRYGYTF	TGTGCCAGTAGTGGGGACAGGCGCTATGGCTACACCTTC
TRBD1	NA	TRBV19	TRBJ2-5	CASSTPTGKAETQYF	TGTGCCAGTAGTACGCCGACAGGGAAGGCGGAGACCCAGTACTTC
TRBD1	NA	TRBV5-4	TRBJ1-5	CASSADRERPQHF	TGTGCCAGCAGCGCGGACAGGGAACGGCCCCAGCATTTT
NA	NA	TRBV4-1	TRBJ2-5	CASSQGSYQSQETQYF	TGCGCCAGCAGCCAAGGAAGCTACCAGTCACAAGAGACCCAGTACTTC
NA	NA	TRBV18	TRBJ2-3	CASSQGPDTQYF	TGTGCCAGCTCTCAGGGCCCAGATACGCAGTATTTT
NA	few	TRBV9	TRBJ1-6	CASSEDSVNSPLHF	TGTGCCAGCAGCGAGGACAGTGTGAATTCACCCCTCCACTTT
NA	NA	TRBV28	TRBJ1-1	CASSLSGLREVFF	TGTGCCAGCAGTTTATCCGGGTTACGGGAGGTTTTCTTT
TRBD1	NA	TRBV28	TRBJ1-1	CASRGDSRAFF	TGTGCCAGCAGGGGGGACAGCCGGGCTTTCTTT
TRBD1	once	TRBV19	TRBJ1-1	CASSIRGFAEAFF	TGTGCCAGTAGTATCAGGGGGTTCGCTGAAGCTTTCTTT
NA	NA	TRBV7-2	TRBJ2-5	CASSLMGNEGTQYF	TGTGCCAGCAGCTTAATGGGAAACGAAGGGACCCAGTACTTC
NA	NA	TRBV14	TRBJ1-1	CASREQANTEAFF	TGTGCCAGCAGAGAACAGGCTAACACTGAAGCTTTCTTT
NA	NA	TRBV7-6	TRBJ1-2	CASSPLRGEDSIGYTF	TGTGCCAGCAGCCCCCTAAGAGGGGAGGACTCCATTGGCTACACCTTC
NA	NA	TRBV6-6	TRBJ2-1	CASSYGAWGLDNEQFF	TGTGCCAGCAGTTACGGGGCCTGGGGGTTGGACAATGAGCAGTTCTTC
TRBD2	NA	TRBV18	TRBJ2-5	CASSPPTSRETQYF	TGTGCCAGCTCACCACCGACTAGCAGGGAGACCCAGTACTTC
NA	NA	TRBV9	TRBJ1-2	CASSPTGQYGYTF	TGTGCCAGCAGCCCTACCGGGCAGTACGGCTACACCTTC
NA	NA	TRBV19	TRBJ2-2	CASSIMFSGELFF	TGTGCCAGTAGTATCATGTTCTCCGGGGAGCTGTTTTTT
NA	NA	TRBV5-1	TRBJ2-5	CASSWGTGETQYF	TGCGCCAGCAGCTGGGGTACCGGTGAGACCCAGTACTTC
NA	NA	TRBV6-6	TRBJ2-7	CASRAGGSQGEQYF	TGTGCCAGCAGAGCCGGCGGAAGCCAAGGGGAGCAGTACTTC
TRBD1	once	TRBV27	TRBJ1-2	CASSFSTGGGYTF	TGTGCCAGCAGTTTCTCGACAGGGGGAGGCTACACCTTC
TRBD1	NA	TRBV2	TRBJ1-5	CASSGWDSAWSQPQHF	TGTGCCAGCAGTGGATGGGACAGCGCCTGGAGTCAGCCCCAGCATTTT
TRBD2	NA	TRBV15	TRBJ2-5	CATSGTSGGTQYF	TGTGCCACCAGCGGGACTAGCGGGGGGACCCAGTACTTC
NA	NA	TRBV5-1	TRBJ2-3	CASSSATPDTQYF	TGCGCCAGCAGCTCTGCCACCCCAGATACGCAGTATTTT
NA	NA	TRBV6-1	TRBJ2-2	CASKAGRDTGELFF	TGTGCCAGCAAGGCCGGGAGAGACACCGGGGAGCTGTTTTTT
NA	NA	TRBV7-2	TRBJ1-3	CASSLSRGASGNTIYF	TGTGCCAGCAGCTTATCACGTGGAGCCTCTGGAAACACCATATATTTT
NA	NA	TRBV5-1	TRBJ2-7	CASSLVPTESEQYF	TGCGCCAGCAGCTTGGTACCCACAGAGTCCGAGCAGTACTTC
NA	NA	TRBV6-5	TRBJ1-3	CASSYVDSNTIYF	TGTGCCAGCAGTTACGTGGACAGTAACACCATATATTTT